These 27 T cell receptor beta chains were sequenced from one sample in a study of ipilimumab plus nivolumab after autologous stem cell transplantation. Only in-frame clones appear in the TCRdb table, and some are missing; sequencing was by immunoSEQ multiplex PCR. Of fewer than 45,000 clones listed, around 93% were seen once; the top ten hold under 0.95%. Here the sequenced sample was PBMCs, taken in a trial of ipilimumab plus nivolumab as post-transplant consolidation. These receptors all come from a male donor with multiple myeloma.

The chain uses TRBV7-2 and TRBJ1-3; D gene uncertain. The V gene lost 1 base and the J gene lost 4 bases, with 5 bases spanning the gap. The CDR3 length is 13 residues. Per the germline V gene, CDR1 is SGHTA and CDR2 is FQGNSA. The CDR3 DNA reads TGTGCCAGCAGCTTAGTACCCGGAAACACCATATATTTT. This encodes CASSLVPGNTIYF.

This chain joins TRBV7-9 and TRBJ2-1; a possible D gene is TRBD1 (5 bases). Per the germline V gene, CDR1 is SEHNR and CDR2 is FQNEAQ (reference sequence). The CDR3 runs 11 residues. The V end was cut by 11 bases, the J end by 3 bases, with 8 bases between. As DNA, the CDR3 is TGTGCCGGCGACAGCTACAATGAGCAGTTCTTC. It encodes CAGDSYNEQFF.

This chain joins TRBV10-3 and TRBJ2-3; TRBD2 agrees at 13 bases. With 4 bases clipped from V and 0 bases from J, the junction kept 4 bases outside the gene matches. The CDR3 totals 17 residues. CDR1 and CDR2 from the germline V gene are ENHRY and SYGVKD. CDR3 sequence: CAISGSLAGGSTDTQYF. DNA of the CDR3: TGTGCCATCAGTGGGTCACTAGCGGGGGGGAGCACAGATACGCAGTATTTT.

The chain couples TRBV25-1 to TRBJ2-3; D gene ambiguous. The CDR3 totals 14 residues. CDR1 is MGHDK and CDR2 is SYGVNS in the germline V gene. Trimming shortened V by 5 bases and J by 6 bases, and 15 bases separated the two germline ends. As DNA, the CDR3 is TGTGCCAGCAGTCCCTCTATGGGAAGGGATACGCAGTATTTT. Its protein product is CASSPSMGRDTQYF.

The J gene is TRBJ2-5, the V gene TRBV5-4; TRBD2 might be the D (6 bases). The CDR3 loop spans 15 amino acids. V lost 4 bases to trimming and J lost 2 bases, with 15 bases between them. The germline CDR1 and CDR2 sequences are SGHNT and YYREEE (reference sequence). CDR3 sequence (DNA): TGTGCCAGCAGCCCACCGGGAGATAGACAAGAGACCCAGTACTTC. It specifies CASSPPGDRQETQYF.

The chain is built from TRBV28 and TRBJ1-1; 8 bases line up with TRBD1. V lost 1 base to trimming and J lost 4 bases; unmatched junction nucleotides: 5. The CDR3 runs to 15 residues. Germline V gene data show CDR1 as MDHEN and CDR2 as SYDVKM. Written as DNA, the CDR3 is TGTGCCAGCAGTTTATCAGGGGGCCGGCTCACTGAAGCTTTCTTT. It codes for CASSLSGGRLTEAFF.

The J gene is TRBJ2-1, the V gene TRBV7-6; 8 bases are shared with TRBD2. The junction had 3 bases not matched to a gene; V was cut back by 3 bases and J by 2 bases. CDR1 and CDR2 from the germline V gene are SGHVS and FNYEAQ. There are 15 residues in the CDR3. The CDR3 region has the DNA TGTGCCAGCAGCTTGGTTAGCGGGACCTACAATGAGCAGTTCTTC. The encoded protein is CASSLVSGTYNEQFF.

This chain connects TRBV27 to TRBJ2-1; possibly TRBD1 for D (5 bases). The V gene's germline CDR1 is MNHEY and CDR2 SMNVEV (reference sequence). The CDR3 runs to 14 residues. The V end was cut by 6 bases, the J end by 3 bases, with 12 bases between. As DNA, the CDR3 is TGTGCCAGCAGCCTTGGACATAACTACAATGAGCAGTTCTTC. It yields the protein CASSLGHNYNEQFF.

This clone has only a few counts. The V and J genes are TRBV18 and TRBJ2-7; 12 bases align to TRBD1. Germline V lookup: CDR1 KGHSH, CDR2 LQKENI. The CDR3 spans 17 residues. Trimming removed 3 bases from V and 7 bases from J; junction bases left unmatched: 13. CDR3 region: CASSPNPGGQGAGEQYF. The CDR3 DNA reads TGTGCCAGCTCACCTAACCCCGGGGGACAGGGGGCAGGAGAGCAGTACTTC.

The J gene is TRBJ2-1, the V gene TRBV4-2; 12 nucleotides line up with TRBD2. CDR1 LGHNA and CDR2 YNFKEQ come from the germline V gene. The CDR3 loop spans 16 amino acids. J was trimmed by 4 bases and V by 1 base; bases with no gene match: 2. The CDR3 coding sequence is TGTGCCAGCAGCCAAGCTAGCGGGGGGGATTACAATGAGCAGTTCTTC. This codes for CASSQASGGDYNEQFF.

The rearrangement joins TRBV14 to TRBJ1-3; no clear D gene. With 2 bases removed from V and 2 bases from J, the gap between germline ends came to 10 bases. The germline V gene encodes CDR1 SGHDN and CDR2 FVKESK. There are 15 residues in the CDR3. The CDR3 is CASSQHRTTGNTIYF. The CDR3 nucleotides read TGTGCCAGCAGCCAACACAGAACCACTGGAAACACCATATATTTT. Drawing the rest from reference TRBV14 and TRBJ1-3, the complete variable domain is EAGVTQFPSHSVIEKGQTVTLRCDPISGHDNLYWYRRVMGKEIKFLLHFVKESKQDESGMPNNRFLAERTGGTYSTLKVQPAELEDSGVYFCASSQHRTTGNTIYFGEGSWLTVV.

This chain uses TRBV6-1 with TRBJ1-2, with D unresolved. CDR3 length: 14 residues. V was cut by 0 bases and J by 7 bases, with 12 bases left in between. Germline loops: CDR1 MNHNS, CDR2 SASEGT. For the CDR3, the DNA is TGTGCCAGCAGTGAAGCGGAGGCGGAGGTTGGCTACACCTTC. It translates to CASSEAEAEVGYTF.

The CDR3 nucleotides are TGTGCCAGCAGCGAGCTCCCGATAGAAACTGAAGCTTTCTTT. This encodes CASSELPIETEAFF. V and J are TRBV6-1 and TRBJ1-1; no reliable D call. Germline CDR1 reads MNHNS; CDR2 reads SASEGT. The CDR3 has 14 amino acids. Trimming stripped 6 bases from V and 5 bases from J, with 16 bases between.

This sequence joins TRBV7-2 and TRBJ2-5; D might be TRBD2 (6 bases). V was trimmed by 2 bases and J by 3 bases, leaving 7 bases between them. CDR3 size: 13 residues. Germline V gives CDR1 SGHTA, CDR2 FQGNSA. Here the CDR3 DNA reads TGTGCCAGCAGCTTAAGACTAGAAGAGACCCAGTACTTC. It encodes CASSLRLEETQYF.

The genes are TRBV7-8 and TRBJ2-7; 8 bases line up with TRBD2. The junction had 9 bases not matched to a gene; V was cut back by 0 bases and J by 2 bases. In germline, CDR1 is SGHVS, CDR2 FQNEAQ. This CDR3 spans 17 amino acids. DNA for the CDR3: TGTGCCAGCAGCTTAGCGCCCGCGGGACTAGGAGCCTACGAGCAGTACTTC. Its protein product is CASSLAPAGLGAYEQYF.

As regards this clone: The junction does not match germline at one end; this may be a read error. V and J are TRBV7-8 and TRBJ2-3; D gene ambiguous. The length of the CDR3 is 14 residues. Germline V CDR1 and CDR2: SGHVS, FQNEAQ. Written as DNA, the CDR3 is TGTGCCAGCAGCTTAGCATGGAGCAGAGATACGCAGTATTTT. Amino acids: CASSLAWSRDTQYF.

This clone appeared once. The rearrangement links TRBV2 to TRBJ1-5, with D unclear. The CDR3 covers 16 residues. The V gene's germline CDR1 is SNHLY and CDR2 FYNNEI. The germline V and J ends were trimmed by 4 bases and 1 base, with 14 bases remaining between them. The CDR3 DNA reads as TGTGCCAGCAGTGTTGAGGGAATCGGCAGCAATCAGCCCCAGCATTTT. This sequence encodes CASSVEGIGSNQPQHF. The complete variable domain, with remaining parts taken from reference TRBV2 and TRBJ1-5, reads EPEVTQTPSHQVTQMGQEVILRCVPISNHLYFYWYRQILGQKVEFLVSFYNNEISEKSEIFDDQFSVERPDGSNFTLKIRSTKLEDSAMYFCASSVEGIGSNQPQHFGDGTRLSIL.

This rearrangement joins TRBV12-1 to TRBJ2-4; the D call of TRBD2 is as the table states it, not checked on the DNA. TRBV12-1 is designated a pseudogene. The CDR3 totals 18 residues. The DNA for the CDR3 is TGTGCCAGCAGCTTTGTTCGTCTGGGCGGGAGGGCCAAAAACATTCAGTACTTC. Its translation is CASSFVRLGGRAKNIQYF.

The chain uses TRBV7-3 and TRBJ1-1; D is perhaps TRBD1 (6 bases). V was trimmed by 5 bases and J by 1 base, leaving 17 bases between them. The CDR3 loop spans 16 amino acids. Germline loops: CDR1 SGHTA, CDR2 FQGTGA. CDR3 sequence: CASSPPRGGENTEAFF. Here the CDR3 DNA reads TGTGCCAGCAGCCCCCCGAGGGGGGGCGAGAACACTGAAGCTTTCTTT. Full variable domain (remainder filled in from reference TRBV7-3 and TRBJ1-1): GAGVSQTPSNKVTEKGKYVELRCDPISGHTALYWYRQSLGQGPEFLIYFQGTGAADDSGLPNDRFFAVRPEGSVSTLKIQRTERGDSAVYLCASSPPRGGENTEAFFGQGTRLTVV.

This rearrangement joins TRBV7-2 to TRBJ1-4; 9 bases align to TRBD1. The CDR3 extends over 15 amino acids. Trimming took 4 bases from V and 4 from J; bases not matched to a gene: 4. Germline lookup yields CDR1 SGHTA and CDR2 FQGNSA. CDR3 amino acids: CASSSNRGLNEKLFF. The CDR3 DNA reads TGTGCCAGCAGCTCAAACAGGGGGCTTAATGAAAAACTGTTTTTT.

This chain connects TRBV5-1 to TRBJ2-1; D is unresolved. The CDR3 runs to 15 residues. Germline V gene sequence: CDR1 SGHRS, CDR2 YFSETQ. V shed 1 base and J shed 2 bases, with 10 bases lying between them. CDR3 residues: CASSLSGMTYNEQFF. The CDR3 DNA is TGCGCCAGCAGCTTGTCAGGAATGACCTACAATGAGCAGTTCTTC.

The genes are TRBV7-2 and TRBJ2-6, with TRBD1 matching 9 bases. The CDR3 is made up of 18 amino acids. Unmatched junction bases numbered 10, after V lost 7 bases and J lost 0 bases. The germline V gene has CDR1 SGHTA and CDR2 FQGNSA. The DNA of the CDR3 is TGTGCCAGCACCTACAAGGACAGGGGCCCCTCTGGGGCCAACGTCCTGACTTTC. It is translated as CASTYKDRGPSGANVLTF.

The chain uses TRBV7-2 and TRBJ2-5, with D unclear. CDR3 size: 11 residues. In germline, CDR1 is SGHTA, CDR2 FQGNSA. Trimming stripped 4 bases from V and 3 bases from J, with 3 bases between. This chain's CDR3 is CASSSKETQYF. The CDR3 region has the DNA TGTGCCAGCAGCTCCAAAGAGACCCAGTACTTC.

The rearrangement links TRBV4-1 to TRBJ2-1, with 7 positions matching TRBD2. V lost 4 bases, J lost 3 bases, and 12 bases stayed unmatched. CDR1 is MGHRA and CDR2 is YSYEKL in the germline V gene. The CDR3 runs 17 residues. DNA of the CDR3: TGCGCCAGCAGCCCTCAGGGACTAACGGAAAACTACAATGAGCAGTTCTTC. Translation gives CASSPQGLTENYNEQFF.

J is TRBJ1-3 and V is TRBV27; 8 bases map to TRBD1. V trimming: 3 bases; J trimming: 1 base; junction bases outside the gene matches: 8. Germline values: CDR1 MNHEY, CDR2 SMNVEV (reference sequence). The CDR3 sequence is 17 residues long. The CDR3: CASSFMPDRDSGNTIYF. The CDR3 nucleotides read TGTGCCAGCAGTTTCATGCCGGACAGGGATTCTGGAAACACCATATATTTT.

The chain couples TRBV29-1 to TRBJ1-3; 7 bases align to TRBD1. The CDR3 contains 14 residues. Germline loops: CDR1 SQVTM, CDR2 ANQGSEA. J was trimmed by 0 bases and V by 6 bases; bases with no gene match: 5. The CDR3, as DNA: TGCAGCGTGGGCCAGGGGGACTCTGGAAACACCATATATTTT. Protein product: CSVGQGDSGNTIYF.

The chain recombines TRBV5-1 with TRBJ2-5; 13 bases map to TRBD2. After removal of 4 bases from V and 5 bases from J, the junction contained 5 bases not matched to a gene. The germline CDR1 and CDR2 sequences are SGHRS and YFSETQ. The CDR3 extends over 15 amino acids. CDR3 loop: CASSRGTSGIETQYF. The CDR3 nucleotides are TGCGCCAGCAGCCGAGGGACTAGCGGGATCGAGACCCAGTACTTC. The whole variable domain, filled in from reference TRBV5-1 and TRBJ2-5, reads KAGVTQTPRYLIKTRGQQVTLSCSPISGHRSVSWYQQTPGQGLQFLFEYFSETQRNKGNFPGRFSGRQFSNSRSEMNVSTLELGDSALYLCASSRGTSGIETQYFGPGTRLLVL.